These 4 T cell receptor beta chains were sequenced from one sample in a study of cytomegalovirus exposure and HLA in healthy donors (dated 2017 in TCRdb). Library prep was done by the immunoSEQ multiplex PCR assay. A mixture of 60 forward primers for TCR Vbeta segments and 13 reverse primers for TCR Jbeta segments was used in the multiplex PCR. Imported from immuneACCESS, the table was reduced by TCRdb to in-frame sequences with V and J called. These copies leave out some clones; in studies compared against another copy, an unresolved V gene accounts for under half, and the cause of the remainder is not known. The sample includes roughly 100,000 clones, with more than 75% observed a single time. The ten largest clones capture about a tenth of the sample. The specimen was PBMCs. The receptors derive from a woman in her late teens or twenties in good health and CMV-seropositive.

The chain links TRBV10-3 to TRBJ2-7; D call uncertain. In germline, CDR1 is ENHRY, CDR2 SYGVKD. V lost 3 bases and J lost 2, with 8 bases in between. The CDR3 spans 13 residues. This CDR3 reads CAISEGGPYEQYF. The CDR3, as DNA: TGTGCCATCAGTGAAGGCGGCCCCTACGAGCAGTACTTC.

The chain recombines TRBV30 with TRBJ1-6, with D perhaps TRBD1 (5 bases). This CDR3 has 18 residues. The V gene lost 3 bases and the J gene lost 4 bases, with 22 bases spanning the gap. Germline V CDR1 and CDR2: GTSNPN, SVGIG (reference sequence). Here the CDR3 reads CAWRATGRGRRYNSPLHF. DNA of the CDR3: TGTGCCTGGAGGGCGACGGGGAGGGGCCGGAGGTATAATTCACCCCTCCACTTT.

This chain links TRBV6-5 with TRBJ2-7; the match to TRBD1 covers 7 bases. The CDR3 sequence is 13 residues long. In germline, CDR1 is MNHEY, CDR2 SVGAGI. V shed 7 bases and J 3 bases; nucleotides not matched to a gene: 6. CDR3 nucleotide sequence: TGTGCCAGCATGAAAGGGGGCAGCTACGAGCAGTACTTC. This gives the protein CASMKGGSYEQYF.

The gene calls are TRBV7-2 and TRBJ2-7; 11 nucleotides align to TRBD2. Germline CDR1 and CDR2: SGHTA and FQGNSA. This CDR3 has 15 residues. Trimming cost V 5 bases and J 3 bases; bases outside gene matches: 6. The CDR3 spells CASSRGTSGGYEQYF. The DNA of the CDR3 is TGTGCCAGCAGCCGTGGGACTAGCGGAGGCTACGAGCAGTACTTC. The variable domain in full, completed from reference TRBV7-2 and TRBJ2-7, reads GAGVSQSPSNKVTEKGKDVELRCDPISGHTALYWYRQSLGQGLEFLIYFQGNSAPDKSGLPSDRFSAERTGGSVSTLTIQRTQQEDSAVYLCASSRGTSGGYEQYFGPGTRLTVT.